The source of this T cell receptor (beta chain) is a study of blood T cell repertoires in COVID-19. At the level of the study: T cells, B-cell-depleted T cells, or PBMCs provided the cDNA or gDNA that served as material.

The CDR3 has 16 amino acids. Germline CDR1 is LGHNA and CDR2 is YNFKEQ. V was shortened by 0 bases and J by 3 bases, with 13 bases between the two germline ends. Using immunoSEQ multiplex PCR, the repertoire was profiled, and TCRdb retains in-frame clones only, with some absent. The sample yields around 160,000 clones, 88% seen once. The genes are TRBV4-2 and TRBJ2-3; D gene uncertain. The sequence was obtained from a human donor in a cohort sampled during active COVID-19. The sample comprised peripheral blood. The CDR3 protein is CASSQEGSAATDTQYF. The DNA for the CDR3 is TGTGCCAGCAGCCAAGAAGGTAGTGCGGCAACAGATACGCAGTATTTT.